The rows below give T cell receptor beta chains drawn from one sample of a study of early T cells in non-severe SARS-CoV-2 infection. TCRdb re-called the 5' RACE reads with MiXCR, one entry per CDR3 protein. The sample has tens of thousands of distinct CDR3 sequences, more than 5% seen once. Sequenced sample: whole blood. Every receptor here comes from an adult who was a healthcare worker with PCR-confirmed SARS-CoV-2 infection or an uninfected control (not recorded which). The CDR3 runs from the conserved cysteine through the conserved F or W. Fields, in order: CDR3 length, clone size, V gene, J gene, D gene, CDR3 DNA, CDR3 protein. The D gene is left open where the match is weak. Expanded clones are given a class, and other clones once, few, many or no size at all.

>14|many|TRBV6-5|TRBJ1-4|TRBD1
TGTGCCAGCAGGCCGTTGCGACAGGGGGAAAAACTGTTTTTT
CASRPLRQGEKLFF
>15|many|TRBV19|TRBJ2-5|TRBD1
TGTGCCAGTAGTATACCGCGGACAGGAGGAGAGACCCAGTACTTC
CASSIPRTGGETQYF
>19|many|TRBV28|TRBJ2-7|TRBD2
TGTGCCAGCAGTTTGGCGCGCCGGGGGACTAGCGGGAGCCGGAGTGAGCAGTACTTC
CASSLARRGTSGSRSEQYF
>16|-|TRBV6-1|TRBJ2-1|TRBD2
TGTGCCAGCAGGGGAGGGCTAACGGGAGGAGGGAATGAGCAGTTCTTC
CASRGGLTGGGNEQFF
>15|many|TRBV11-3|TRBJ2-1|TRBD2
TGTGCCAGCAGCTTAACAGCGGGAATGTACAATGAGCAGTTCTTC
CASSLTAGMYNEQFF
>14|many|TRBV2|TRBJ2-7|-
TGTGCCAGCAGTGAATACGGCTTTGACCTACGAAGGTACTTC
CASSEYGFDLRRYF
>15|many|TRBV30|TRBJ2-7|-
TGTGCCACCACCTCGGTTGGCCGCCACGGCCACGAGCAGTACTTC
CATTSVGRHGHEQYF
>17|many|TRBV5-1|TRBJ1-3|-
TGCGCCAGCAGCTTGGACTCAACAGGACGATCTGGAAACACCATATATTTT
CASSLDSTGRSGNTIYF
>14|-|TRBV2|TRBJ2-7|TRBD1
TGTGCCAGCAGGCAGCCGGGACAGAACTACGAGCAGTACTTC
CASRQPGQNYEQYF
>13|many|TRBV13|TRBJ1-1|TRBD1
TGTGCCAGCAGCTTTGGCAGGGGGACTGAAGCTTTCTTT
CASSFGRGTEAFF
>11|many|TRBV20-1|TRBJ2-7|-
TGCAGTGCCCTTTCGGCCCACGAGCAGTACTTC
CSALSAHEQYF
>15|few|TRBV7-2|TRBJ2-7|-
TGTGCCAGCAGCCCGCAGGGGGGCCTAGAGCGGGAGCAGTACTTC
CASSPQGGLEREQYF
>13|many|TRBV20-1|TRBJ2-6|-
TGCAGTGCTTCCTCGCCTGGGGCCAACGTCCTGACTTTC
CSASSPGANVLTF
>12|many|TRBV20-1|TRBJ2-1|-
TGCAGTGCTAGGCTCACAGGGAAAGAGCAGTTCTTC
CSARLTGKEQFF
>12|many|TRBV12-3/TRBV12-4|TRBJ2-5|-
TGTGCCAGCAGTAACACACGGGAGACCCAGTACTTC
CASSNTRETQYF
>18|-|TRBV6-5|TRBJ2-3|TRBD2
TGTGCCAGCCCACTGGCAGTACTCGGGACTAGCAACGCAGATACGCAGTATTTT
CASPLAVLGTSNADTQYF
>13|many|TRBV5-4|TRBJ1-1|-
TGTGCCAGCAGCTTGGAGCACGGCACTGAAGCTTTCTTT
CASSLEHGTEAFF
>15|medium-sized|TRBV7-2|TRBJ2-1|TRBD2
TGTGCCAGCAGCCCCGGGACTAGCGTCTACAATGAGCAGTTCTTC
CASSPGTSVYNEQFF
>15|many|TRBV12-3/TRBV12-4|TRBJ1-5|TRBD1
TGTGCCAGCAGTCCGGGGGACAGTCTACCTCAGCCCCAGCATTTT
CASSPGDSLPQPQHF
>17|many|TRBV18|TRBJ1-1|-
TGTGCCAGCTCACCAAGATATATTGGGATTACCTACTCTGAAGCTTTCTTT
CASSPRYIGITYSEAFF
>17|many|TRBV2|TRBJ2-1|TRBD2
TGTGCCAGCAGTTACAGCCCACTAGCGGGAGTCTACAATGAGCAGTTCTTC
CASSYSPLAGVYNEQFF
>12|many|TRBV10-3|TRBJ1-2|-
TGTGCCATCAGTGACGTTCCCTATGGCTACACCTTC
CAISDVPYGYTF
>13|many|TRBV19|TRBJ1-2|-
TGTGCCAGTAGTGCCGCTCTCTCCTATGGCTACACCTTC
CASSAALSYGYTF
>13|many|TRBV10-2|TRBJ1-5|-
TGCGCCAGCAGTGTCGGGGGTAATCAGCCCCAGCATTTT
CASSVGGNQPQHF
>14|many|TRBV6-5|TRBJ1-2|-
TGTGCCACCGAAAAGCCGGGGGCGCGGAATGGCTACACCTTC
CATEKPGARNGYTF
>16|few|TRBV7-2|TRBJ2-6|-
TGTGCCAGCAGCCCGAGCAGGAGCTCTGGGGCCAACGTCCTGACTTTC
CASSPSRSSGANVLTF
>14|many|TRBV12-3/TRBV12-4|TRBJ2-3|-
TGTGCCAGCAGCCTCCTCGGCGCCGTGGATACGCAGTATTTT
CASSLLGAVDTQYF
>13|few|TRBV27|TRBJ2-7|-
TGTGCCAGCAGTTTATCCGCCTCCTACGAGCAGTACTTC
CASSLSASYEQYF
>13|many|TRBV3-1|TRBJ1-1|-
TGTGCCAGCAGCCATTCCACGAACACTGAAGCTTTCTTT
CASSHSTNTEAFF
>14|many|TRBV6-6|TRBJ2-4|-
TGTGCCAGCAGTTACTCGGGGGTAGTAAACATTCAGTACTTC
CASSYSGVVNIQYF
>11|few|TRBV29-1|TRBJ1-6|TRBD1
TGCAGAAGACAGGGCAGGTCACCCCTCCACTTT
CRRQGRSPLHF
>13|-|TRBV11-3|TRBJ1-1|-
TGTGCCAGCAGCTCGGGACAGAACACTGAAGCTTTCTTT
CASSSGQNTEAFF
>15|many|TRBV28|TRBJ1-5|-
TGTGCCAGCCGCCGTGAGGGACTCAGCAATCAGCCCCAGCATTTT
CASRREGLSNQPQHF
>14|many|TRBV7-6|TRBJ2-7|-
TGTGCCAGCAGCTTATCGGCCCGGGCCTACGAGCAGTACTTC
CASSLSARAYEQYF
>15|many|TRBV20-1|TRBJ2-1|-
TGCAGTGCTAGTACGGGGAGAAGCTCCTACAATGAGCAGTTCTTC
CSASTGRSSYNEQFF
>14|many|TRBV7-3|TRBJ2-5|-
TGTGCCAGCAGCTCCGGGGCGAACCAAGAGACCCAGTACTTC
CASSSGANQETQYF
>14|few|TRBV28|TRBJ2-5|TRBD1
TGTGCCAGCAGGGGGACAGTGAGCTTGGAGACCCAGTACTTC
CASRGTVSLETQYF
>14|many|TRBV7-2|TRBJ2-7|TRBD1
TGTGCCAGCAGCTTAGGGAGACAGGGCGGCGAGCAGTACTTC
CASSLGRQGGEQYF
>15|many|TRBV2|TRBJ1-4|-
TGTGCCAGCAGGGCCTCTAGACAGACTGGGGAAAAACTGTTTTTT
CASRASRQTGEKLFF
>15|many|TRBV9|TRBJ2-2|TRBD2
TGTGCCAGCGATGTGGGCGGGAGTGGCACCGGGGAGCTGTTTTTT
CASDVGGSGTGELFF
>14|many|TRBV5-1|TRBJ2-2|-
TGCGCCAGCAGCTTCAGGGGGAACACCGGGGAGCTGTTTTTT
CASSFRGNTGELFF